Ten or more counts support the clone carrying this T cell receptor (beta chain). The target antigen is unknown. These data belong to a study of response to subunit inactivated influenza vaccine. Whole-study findings and limits: Seasonal influenza vaccination, on each occasion, was suggested by the authors to recruit few new T cells.

The CDR3 runs 14 residues. The ends were cut back, 2 bases at V and 2 bases at J, with 10 bases in the middle. Germline assignment: CDR1 SGHTA and CDR2 FQGNSA. TCRdb re-analysed the RT-PCR reads in MiXCR, keeping a single row per CDR3 protein. The data show 710,000 or so distinct CDR3 sequences, 15% to 19% seen once. The rearrangement uses TRBV7-2 and TRBJ2-7; D is ambiguous. This sequence originates from a man in his fifties or sixties who received an inactivated influenza vaccine. The sample in question was PBMCs from blood, obtained 11 to 12 days after vaccination. The CDR3: CASSLKVGTYEQYF. The CDR3, as DNA: TGTGCCAGCAGCTTAAAAGTTGGCACCTACGAGCAGTACTTC.